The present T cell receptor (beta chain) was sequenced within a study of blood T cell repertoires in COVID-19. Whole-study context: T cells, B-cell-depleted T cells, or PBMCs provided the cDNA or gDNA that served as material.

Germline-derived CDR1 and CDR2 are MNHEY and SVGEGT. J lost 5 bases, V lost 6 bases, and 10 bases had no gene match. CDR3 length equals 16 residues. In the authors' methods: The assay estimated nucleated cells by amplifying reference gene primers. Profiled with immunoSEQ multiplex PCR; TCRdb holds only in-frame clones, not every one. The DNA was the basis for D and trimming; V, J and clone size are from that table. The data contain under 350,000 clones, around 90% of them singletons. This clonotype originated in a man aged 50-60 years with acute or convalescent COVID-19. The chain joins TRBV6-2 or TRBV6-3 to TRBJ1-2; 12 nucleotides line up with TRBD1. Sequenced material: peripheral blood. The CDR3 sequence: CASSSLPGQGAYGYTF. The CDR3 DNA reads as TGTGCCAGCAGCTCCCTTCCGGGACAGGGGGCTTATGGCTACACCTTC.